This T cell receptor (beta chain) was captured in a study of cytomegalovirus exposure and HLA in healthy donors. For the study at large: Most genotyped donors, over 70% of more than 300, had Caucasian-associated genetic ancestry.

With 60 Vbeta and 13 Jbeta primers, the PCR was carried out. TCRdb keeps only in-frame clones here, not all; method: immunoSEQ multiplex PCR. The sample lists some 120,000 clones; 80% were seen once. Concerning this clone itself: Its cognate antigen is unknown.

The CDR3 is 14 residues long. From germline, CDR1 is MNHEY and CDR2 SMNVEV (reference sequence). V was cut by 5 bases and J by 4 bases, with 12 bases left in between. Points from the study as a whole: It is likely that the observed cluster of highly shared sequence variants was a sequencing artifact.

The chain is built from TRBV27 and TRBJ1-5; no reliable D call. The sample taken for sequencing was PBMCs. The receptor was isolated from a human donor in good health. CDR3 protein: CASSPWGGNQPQHF. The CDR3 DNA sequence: TGTGCCAGCAGTCCCTGGGGAGGGAATCAGCCCCAGCATTTT.